This TCR beta chain was retrieved from a study of T cells in Graves' hyperthyroidism and ophthalmopathy. In the study overall: Once the initial diagnosis was made, peripheral blood was obtained before any treatment.

Patients having uncontrolled infection, another autoimmune disease, pregnancy or lactation were not included. In making diagnoses, clinical symptoms, serum thyroxine and TRAb, thyroid ultrasound and orbital computed tomography were all used. Amplification of TCR beta CDR3 regions was performed using RNA transcripts as template. An initial round of RT-PCR targeting the TCR CDR3 relied on the HTBI primer set. TCRdb re-called the multiplex PCR reads through MiXCR, storing one row per CDR3 protein. Of 600,000 to 650,000 distinct CDR3 sequences in the sample, about 16% are singletons; the top ten hold 3% to 4%. Germline CDR1 MNHEY, CDR2 SMNVEV (reference sequence). This CDR3 is built from 15 residues. The V end lost 2 bases, the J end lost 0 bases, and 10 bases lay between the germline ends. This clonotype was detected a few times. Antigen: not known. Study findings and constraints: A 13 V-J signature model discriminated ophthalmopathy versus stable hyperthyroidism.

The sample comprised blood. The source of this sequence is a woman aged 25 to 39 with Graves' hyperthyroidism. The chain couples TRBV27 to TRBJ1-1, with D hard to call. The chain's CDR3 is CASSLPPGLNTEAFF. CDR3 DNA sequence: TGTGCCAGCAGTTTACCTCCGGGTTTGAACACTGAAGCTTTCTTT.